The next 12 T cell receptor beta chains were all read from a single sample in a study of neurological immune-mediated disorders. TCRdb ran MiXCR on the 5' RACE reads and lists one entry per CDR3 protein. The top ten clones hold less than 2.5% of a sample with about 33,000 distinct CDR3 sequences, about 12% of them seen once. The time point is: longitudinal time-point 2. Sequencing was done on a sample of PBMCs. The source is a woman aged 40 to 55 in good health.

This clonotype has at least ten counts. J is TRBJ2-2 and V is TRBV12-3 or TRBV12-4; D gene uncertain. There are 12 residues in the CDR3. V was cut by 6 bases and J by 4 bases, with 6 bases left in between. The CDR3 is CASRLSTGELFF. CDR3 DNA sequence: TGTGCCAGCAGACTATCCACCGGGGAGCTGTTTTTT.

At least ten counts were recorded for this clonotype. The chain combines TRBV5-1 with TRBJ2-3, with 13 positions matching TRBD2. V shed 4 bases, J shed 0 bases, and the junction held 8 bases outside the gene matches. CDR3 length equals 18 residues. Germline assignment: CDR1 SGHRS and CDR2 YFSETQ. The CDR3 here is CASSPSRTSGSSTDTQYF. As DNA, the CDR3 is TGCGCCAGCAGCCCCTCAAGGACTAGCGGGAGCAGCACAGATACGCAGTATTTT.

This clonotype was counted at least ten times. The chain has TRBV7-3 and TRBJ2-7; weak D call: TRBD2 (6 bases). CDR1 and CDR2 (germline): SGHTA, FQGTGA. The germline V and J ends were trimmed by 4 bases and 3 bases, with 13 bases remaining between them. The CDR3 is made up of 14 amino acids. CDR3 amino acids: CASSSPTGVYEQYF. CDR3 in DNA: TGTGCCAGCAGCTCCCCCACGGGGGTCTACGAGCAGTACTTC.

This clonotype was detected ten times or more. The chain has TRBV6-6 and TRBJ2-2; D is ambiguous. V was pared by 6 bases and J by 0 bases, with 17 bases between. There are 17 residues in the CDR3. Germline V gene sequence: CDR1 MNHNY, CDR2 SVGAGI (reference sequence). CDR3 in DNA: TGTGCCAGCAGCCCCCGTCTCGGACCGACGAACACCGGGGAGCTGTTTTTT. It encodes CASSPRLGPTNTGELFF.

Many counts were recorded for this clonotype. The rearrangement links TRBV12-3 or TRBV12-4 to TRBJ2-2; possibly TRBD1 for D (5 bases). The CDR3 contains 14 residues. Trimming stripped 2 bases from V and 4 bases from J, with 8 bases between. This CDR3 reads CASSLRGGTGELFF. DNA of the CDR3: TGTGCCAGCAGTTTAAGGGGTGGCACCGGGGAGCTGTTTTTT.

About this clonotype: Since a much larger clone is just one base distant, this may be a read error. The chain couples TRBV5-1 to TRBJ2-1, with D possibly being TRBD2 (6 bases). The CDR3 totals 15 residues. CDR1 and CDR2 (germline): SGHRS, YFSETQ. V was pared by 4 bases and J by 7 bases, with 18 bases between. Here the CDR3 reads CASSPTGTRKNEQFF. In nucleotides, the CDR3 is TGCGCCAGCAGCCCTACGGGGACTCGTAAGAATGAGCAGTTCTTC.

This clonotype was seen repeatedly, ten times or more. In DNA form, the CDR3 reads TGTGCCACCAGCAGAGATAGGGGAAGCTCCTACAATGAGCAGTTCTTC. Translating gives CATSRDRGSSYNEQFF. The chain has TRBV15 and TRBJ2-1; TRBD1 is a possible D gene (5 bases). The CDR3 is 16 amino acids. The germline V gene encodes CDR1 LNHNV and CDR2 YYDKDF (reference sequence). Trimming removed 0 bases at V and 0 bases at J, with 9 bases between.

This clonotype was observed at least ten times. The chain recombines TRBV20-1 with TRBJ2-3; 11 bases fit TRBD1. The CDR3 runs 15 residues. In germline, CDR1 is DFQATT, CDR2 SNEGSKA (reference sequence). The J segment lost 3 bases and the V segment lost 1 base, leaving 3 bases of the junction unmatched. This CDR3 is CSARGGQGGTDTQYF. For the CDR3, the DNA is TGCAGTGCTAGAGGGGGACAGGGGGGTACAGATACGCAGTATTTT.

This clonotype has a count of ten or more. This CDR3 reads CASRPSGGRDEQFF. The DNA of the CDR3 is TGTGCCAGCAGGCCCTCAGGGGGCAGGGATGAGCAGTTCTTC. This sequence joins TRBV7-3 and TRBJ2-1, with 8 bases aligning to TRBD1. The J segment lost 8 bases and the V segment lost 6 bases, leaving 9 bases of the junction unmatched. Germline V CDR1 and CDR2: SGHTA, FQGTGA. The CDR3 loop spans 14 amino acids.

This clonotype was recorded many times. CDR3 in DNA: TGTGCCAGCAGTGAACGTCCTTCGGGCGGTGAAGCTTTCTTT. Residues: CASSERPSGGEAFF. This rearrangement joins TRBV6-1 to TRBJ1-1; D unresolved. Trimming pared 2 bases from V and 7 bases from J, leaving 14 bases between. Germline CDR1 reads MNHNS; CDR2 reads SASEGT. The CDR3 sequence is 14 residues long.

The chain combines TRBV20-1 with TRBJ1-2; 10 bases align to TRBD1. This CDR3 is built from 17 residues. The germline V gene has CDR1 DFQATT and CDR2 SNEGSKA (reference sequence). The CDR3 region is CRATRSGQGFYNYGYTF. The CDR3 DNA follows: TGCAGAGCGACTAGGTCGGGACAGGGGTTTTATAACTATGGCTACACCTTC.

This clonotype showed up many times. V usage is TRBV20-1 and J usage is TRBJ2-6; TRBD1 matches at 7 bases. CDR3 size: 15 residues. Germline trimming cut 6 bases from V and 0 bases from J; bases unmatched to any gene: 5. Germline loops: CDR1 DFQATT, CDR2 SNEGSKA (reference sequence). CDR3 bases: TGCAGTGCCCAAAGACAGGGCTCTGGGGCCAACGTCCTGACTTTC. It encodes CSAQRQGSGANVLTF.